This T cell receptor (beta chain) was documented in a study of monozygotic twins with inflammatory bowel disease. The length of the CDR3 is 16 residues. Germline-derived CDR1 and CDR2 are SGHTA and FQGNSA. TCRdb processed the 5' RACE reads again and assigns one entry to each CDR3 protein, with no DNA. This table holds about 160,000 distinct CDR3 sequences. Notes on the study in general: Healthy co-twins exceeded IBD patients in TCRbeta diversity as measured by inverse Simpson. In patient repertoires, differing immunosuppressive treatments may have added some variability.

Whole-blood RNA isolation (total RNA) proceeded without T cell sorting. Comments on this clonotype: Its specificity is unknown.

The sample was blood. The chain recombines TRBV7-2 with TRBJ2-4; TCRdb proposes TRBD1, but this gene call is untestable without DNA. The sequence was obtained from a human donor with ulcerative colitis or Crohn's disease, or a healthy co-twin of an affected twin (not recorded which). CDR3 protein: CASSSRGTQAKNIQYF.